The 32 T cell receptor beta chains below come from one sample, sequenced in a study of cytomegalovirus exposure and HLA in healthy donors. PCR primers comprised 60 Vbeta and 13 Jbeta primers. The assay was immunoSEQ multiplex PCR, and TCRdb's table has in-frame clones only and misses some. The table records around 63,000 clones, approximately 79% of them present only once. Sequenced sample: PBMCs. All receptors derive from a woman aged 30 to 39 in good health and CMV-seronegative.

J is TRBJ1-1 and V is TRBV5-4; 7 bases agree with TRBD1. Looked up from germline, CDR1 is SGHNT and CDR2 is YYREEE (reference sequence). V lost 4 bases, J lost 5 bases, and 8 bases stayed unmatched. The length of the CDR3 is 14 residues. The chain's CDR3 is CASSQGDRETEAFF. CDR3 nucleotides: TGTGCCAGCAGCCAAGGGGACAGAGAAACTGAAGCTTTCTTT.

This chain links TRBV10-3 with TRBJ2-3, with D perhaps matching TRBD2 (6 bases). This CDR3 comprises 13 residues. Germline CDR1 reads ENHRY; CDR2 reads SYGVKD. V was trimmed by 4 bases and J by 5 bases, leaving 10 bases between them. DNA of the CDR3: TGTGCCATCAGTGGCACGGAGGGAGATACGCAGTATTTT. It encodes CAISGTEGDTQYF.

This rearrangement joins TRBV15 to TRBJ1-1; D possibly corresponds to TRBD1 (6 bases). The CDR3 sequence is 15 residues long. Trimming removed 0 bases at V and 1 base at J, with 9 bases between. Germline CDR1 LNHNV, CDR2 YYDKDF (reference sequence). DNA for the CDR3: TGTGCCACCAGCAGAGATGCAGGGGAGAACACTGAAGCTTTCTTT. This codes for CATSRDAGENTEAFF.

The rearrangement joins TRBV4-3 to TRBJ2-2; the D is unclear. Germline CDR1 reads LGHNA; CDR2 reads YSLEER. The germline V and J ends were trimmed by 0 bases and 3 bases, with 5 bases remaining between them. The CDR3 sequence is 14 residues long. The CDR3 region is CASSQDYDTGELFF. In nucleotides, the CDR3 is TGCGCCAGCAGCCAAGACTATGACACCGGGGAGCTGTTTTTT.

J is TRBJ2-2 and V is TRBV4-3, with TRBD2 matching 7 bases. The CDR3 spans 17 residues. V lost 0 bases and J lost 3; bases outside the gene matches: 7. From germline, CDR1 is LGHNA and CDR2 YSLEER. The CDR3 here is CASSQDWQAGDTGELFF. The CDR3 region has the DNA TGCGCCAGCAGCCAAGATTGGCAGGCGGGAGACACCGGGGAGCTGTTTTTT.

CDR3 protein: CASKSSLAGIYEQFF. In nucleotides, the CDR3 is TGTGCCAGCAAAAGTTCGCTAGCGGGAATTTATGAGCAGTTCTTC. The V call is TRBV6-1, the J call TRBJ2-1; 9 bases are shared with TRBD2. The CDR3 extends over 15 amino acids. CDR1 and CDR2 from the germline V gene are MNHNS and SASEGT. The ends lost 7 bases at V and 8 bases at J; junction bases unmatched: 12.

J is TRBJ2-2 and V is TRBV9; tentatively, D is TRBD2 (5 bases). This CDR3 is 16 amino acids long. In germline, CDR1 is SGDLS, CDR2 YYNGEE. The germline V and J ends were trimmed by 1 base and 3 bases, with 13 bases remaining between them. CDR3 sequence reads: CASSVRGKEDTGELFF. CDR3 sequence (DNA): TGTGCCAGCAGCGTACGGGGAAAGGAGGACACCGGGGAGCTGTTTTTT.

The genes are TRBV11-2 and TRBJ2-1; weak D call: TRBD2 (6 bases). Deletions cut 2 bases from V and 9 bases from J, with 8 bases between. The germline gives CDR1 SGHAT, CDR2 FQNNGV. This CDR3 comprises 12 residues. The CDR3 nucleotides read TGTGCCAGCAGCTTAAACGGGGGTGAGCAGTTCTTC. This gives the protein CASSLNGGEQFF.

This chain joins TRBV6-7 and TRBJ2-3, with TRBD2 identical over 11 bases. TRBV6-7 is an ORF; its function is uncertain. Trimming at V came to 5 bases and at J to 8 bases, leaving 15 bases not matched to a gene. The CDR3 contains 17 residues. In DNA, the CDR3 is TGTGCCAGCAGTAGCCGGACTAGCGGGCTCATGAAGTGTACGCAGTATTTT. Its protein is CASSSRTSGLMKCTQYF.

This chain links TRBV19 with TRBJ2-6, with TRBD1 matching over 9 bases. V gave up 9 bases and J gave up 1 base; unmatched junction bases: 7. Germline CDR1 is LNHDA and CDR2 is SQIVND (reference sequence). CDR3 length equals 16 residues. CDR3 sequence: CASEQGAGSGANVLTF. Written as DNA, the CDR3 is TGTGCCAGCGAACAGGGGGCTGGTTCTGGGGCCAACGTCCTGACTTTC.

The rearrangement joins TRBV6-1 to TRBJ2-1; 8 bases agree with TRBD2. The V and J ends lost 5 bases and 8 bases, in that order; junction bases with no gene match: 8. CDR1 is MNHNS and CDR2 is SASEGT in the germline V gene. The length of the CDR3 is 14 residues. The CDR3 protein is CASSRDFGGDEQFF. The CDR3 DNA sequence: TGTGCCAGCAGTCGGGACTTCGGGGGGGATGAGCAGTTCTTC.

The chain has TRBV30 and TRBJ1-5; 8 nucleotides agree with TRBD1. The CDR3 contains 13 residues. V was pared by 5 bases and J by 0 bases, with 0 bases of the junction left unmatched. Germline-derived CDR1 and CDR2 are GTSNPN and SVGIG (reference sequence). The CDR3 here is CAWDRGSNQPQHF. The CDR3 bases are TGTGCCTGGGACAGGGGTAGCAATCAGCCCCAGCATTTT.

The rearrangement joins TRBV5-1 to TRBJ2-2, with no clear D. Per the germline V gene, CDR1 is SGHRS and CDR2 is YFSETQ. The CDR3 is 16 residues long. Trimming left V 0 bases short and J 3 bases short, with 12 bases between. The CDR3 sequence: CASSLAEPRDTGELFF. The CDR3 nucleotides are TGCGCCAGCAGCTTGGCCGAGCCCCGGGACACCGGGGAGCTGTTTTTT.

This chain uses TRBV18 with TRBJ2-7; 9 bases are shared with TRBD2. This CDR3 spans 16 amino acids. Germline values: CDR1 KGHSH, CDR2 LQKENI. V was clipped by 0 bases and J by 1 base; unmatched bases: 4. The CDR3, as DNA: TGTGCCAGCTCACCACCGAAGCGGGGGGTATCCTACGAGCAGTACTTC. It specifies CASSPPKRGVSYEQYF.

This clone was seen a single time. The chain links TRBV5-1 to TRBJ2-7, with 16 bases aligning to TRBD2. The germline V gene has CDR1 SGHRS and CDR2 YFSETQ. This CDR3 comprises 18 residues. V trimming: 2 bases; J trimming: 2 bases; junction bases outside the gene matches: 7. For the CDR3, the DNA is TGCGCCAGCAGCTTCGGGACTAGCGGGGGGGACCGAACCTACGAGCAGTACTTC. This encodes CASSFGTSGGDRTYEQYF.

V is TRBV2 and J is TRBJ2-1; weak D call: TRBD2 (6 bases). Trimming left V 7 bases short and J 4 bases short, with 11 bases between. CDR3 length equals 13 residues. Germline CDR1 reads SNHLY; CDR2 reads FYNNEI. The CDR3 loop is CASNRDSYNEQFF. The CDR3 region has the DNA TGTGCCAGCAATCGGGACTCTTACAATGAGCAGTTCTTC.

This clone was seen a handful of times. This chain uses TRBV11-2 with TRBJ1-6; 9 nucleotides align to TRBD1. V trimming: 5 bases; J trimming: 13 bases; junction bases outside the gene matches: 6. Per the germline V gene, CDR1 is SGHAT and CDR2 is FQNNGV. CDR3 length equals 13 residues. CDR3 amino acids: CASSLGQGTPLHF. CDR3 sequence (DNA): TGTGCCAGCAGCCTGGGACAGGGTACTCCCCTCCACTTT.

This clone was seen a handful of times. The chain recombines TRBV25-1 with TRBJ1-1; 9 bases line up with TRBD1. The trim removed 4 bases at V and 0 bases at J, leaving 3 bases unmatched. CDR1 MGHDK and CDR2 SYGVNS come from the germline V gene. The length of the CDR3 is 15 residues. CDR3 coding DNA: TGTGCCAGCAGTGTGGACAGGGGAGTGAACACTGAAGCTTTCTTT. It specifies CASSVDRGVNTEAFF.

Remarks on this clone: The junction and the germline gene differ at one end; a read error may be behind it. The chain recombines TRBV7-7 with TRBJ2-2; 11 positions match TRBD2. Per germline, CDR1 SSHAT and CDR2 FNYEAQ (reference sequence). The CDR3 loop spans 15 amino acids. In DNA form, the CDR3 reads TGTGCTAGCAGCTTAGCGGGAGGGATCACCGGGGAGCTGTTTTTT. Translation gives CASSLAGGITGELFF.

The chain is built from TRBV4-3 and TRBJ1-4, with a tentative D call TRBD1 (5 bases). The V and J ends lost 0 bases and 8 bases respectively, with 16 bases between them. There are 16 residues in the CDR3. CDR1 LGHNA and CDR2 YSLEER come from the germline V gene. This chain's CDR3 is CASSQDFQGSDEKLFF. DNA of the CDR3: TGCGCCAGCAGCCAAGATTTTCAGGGTTCGGACGAAAAACTGTTTTTT.

This rearrangement joins TRBV6-5 to TRBJ1-2, with D unresolved. CDR1 is MNHEY, CDR2 SVGAGI, per germline. The V end was cut by 2 bases, the J end by 0 bases, with 7 bases between. CDR3 length: 14 amino acids. In nucleotides, the CDR3 is TGTGCCAGCAGTTACACACATCCTAACTATGGCTACACCTTC. It encodes CASSYTHPNYGYTF.

CDR3 region: CASSITGYEQYV. The CDR3 DNA reads as TGTGCCAGCAGCATAACAGGATACGAGCAGTACGTC. The V call is TRBV5-6, the J call TRBJ2-7; a possible D gene is TRBD1 (5 bases). CDR1 is SGHDT, CDR2 YYEEEE, per germline. Trimming stripped 4 bases from V and 4 bases from J, with 9 bases between. The CDR3 is made up of 12 amino acids.

V and J are TRBV13 and TRBJ2-3; possibly TRBD1 for D (6 bases). This CDR3 is built from 15 residues. Germline values: CDR1 PRHDT, CDR2 FYEKMQ (reference sequence). Trimming took off 0 bases at V and 3 bases at J, with 10 bases between the two ends. In nucleotides, the CDR3 is TGTGCCAGCAGCTTAGGGGGGGCCCCAACAGATACGCAGTATTTT. This codes for CASSLGGAPTDTQYF.

The chain has TRBV18 and TRBJ2-5, with TRBD1 identical over 11 bases. The germline CDR1 and CDR2 sequences are KGHSH and LQKENI. This CDR3 is 14 amino acids long. Trimming removed 6 bases from V and 4 bases from J; junction bases left unmatched: 4. CDR3 protein: CASSGQGARETQYF. For the CDR3, the DNA is TGTGCCAGCTCCGGACAGGGGGCTCGAGAGACCCAGTACTTC.

The table lists this clone with a count of one. The rearrangement links TRBV7-9 to TRBJ2-2; TRBD1 matches at 7 bases. Germline V gene data show CDR1 as SEHNR and CDR2 as FQNEAQ (reference sequence). The J segment lost 5 bases and the V segment lost 1 base, leaving 1 base of the junction unmatched. This CDR3 contains 14 residues. The CDR3 DNA reads TGTGCCAGCAGCTTAGACAGGGGTACCGGGGAGCTGTTTTTT. Translating gives CASSLDRGTGELFF.

The genes are TRBV6-1 and TRBJ1-2; unclear D gene. The V end was cut by 1 base, the J end by 4 bases, with 10 bases between. Looked up from germline, CDR1 is MNHNS and CDR2 is SASEGT. This CDR3 is built from 14 residues. CDR3 nucleotide sequence: TGTGCCAGCAGTGAAGGAGGAGGTTTCTATGGCTACACCTTC. Its translation: CASSEGGGFYGYTF.

This clone came up once. This rearrangement joins TRBV7-9 to TRBJ1-1; a possible D gene is TRBD1 (5 bases). Germline assignment: CDR1 SEHNR and CDR2 FQNEAQ (reference sequence). This CDR3 region has 16 residues. V was pared by 3 bases and J by 5 bases, with 19 bases between. For the CDR3, the DNA is TGTGCCAGCAGCTTCCTAACGGGGGGTGAACGGACTGAAGCTTTCTTT. Translating it yields CASSFLTGGERTEAFF.

This clone came up once. V is TRBV19 and J is TRBJ2-2, with D possibly being TRBD2 (5 bases). Trimming cost V 5 bases and J 0 bases, with 10 bases left between them. The CDR3 totals 15 residues. Per germline, CDR1 LNHDA and CDR2 SQIVND (reference sequence). In DNA, the CDR3 is TGTGCCAGTAGTGAAGGCGGGCCGAACACCGGGGAGCTGTTTTTT. Its protein product is CASSEGGPNTGELFF.

This chain joins TRBV5-6 and TRBJ1-4; D is unclear. The V end lost 4 bases, the J end lost 2 bases, and 12 bases lay between the germline ends. The CDR3 consists of 15 residues. The germline CDR1 and CDR2 sequences are SGHDT and YYEEEE. The CDR3 DNA reads TGTGCCAGCAGCACCCCCCGGGGTACTAATGAAAAACTGTTTTTT. Translating gives CASSTPRGTNEKLFF.

The genes are TRBV6-5 and TRBJ2-2; 12 positions match TRBD2. This CDR3 contains 16 residues. J lost 5 bases, V lost 3 bases, and 4 bases had no gene match. Germline CDR1 MNHEY, CDR2 SVGAGI. The CDR3, as DNA: TGTGCCAGCAGTTATCGTCTAGCGGGAGGGACCGGGGAGCTGTTTTTT. It yields the protein CASSYRLAGGTGELFF.

The chain combines TRBV9 with TRBJ2-5; TRBD2 matches at 9 bases. V lost 0 bases, J lost 1 base, and 4 bases stayed unmatched. Germline CDR1 and CDR2: SGDLS and YYNGEE. The CDR3 is made up of 16 amino acids. The CDR3 here is CASSVATAGGQETQYF. Here the CDR3 DNA reads TGTGCCAGCAGCGTAGCTACAGCGGGGGGCCAAGAGACCCAGTACTTC.

The V gene is TRBV7-3, the J gene TRBJ1-1; no firm D call. The CDR3 contains 13 residues. Trimming pared 3 bases from V and 3 bases from J, leaving 8 bases between. Germline assignment: CDR1 SGHTA and CDR2 FQGTGA. In DNA, the CDR3 is TGTGCCAGCAGCTTCAACAAAGACACTGAAGCTTTCTTT. This encodes CASSFNKDTEAFF. Supplemented by reference TRBV7-3 and TRBJ1-1, the full variable domain reads GAGVSQTPSNKVTEKGKYVELRCDPISGHTALYWYRQSLGQGPEFLIYFQGTGAADDSGLPNDRFFAVRPEGSVSTLKIQRTERGDSAVYLCASSFNKDTEAFFGQGTRLTVV.